The clone carrying this T cell receptor beta chain was recorded once. This sample is part of a study of OX40 agonist ivuxolimab in advanced cancers. The wider study: Mean age 60 years, range roughly 20 to 85; 82.7% male. Allowance was made for prior anti-PD-1, anti-PD-L1 or anti-CTLA-4 therapy, and roughly 40% had some.

Clones were sequenced by immunoSEQ multiplex PCR, and TCRdb holds only the in-frame ones, with some missing. This table holds tens of thousands of clones, 70% to 90% found once. V shed 1 base and J shed 7 bases, with 23 bases lying between them. This CDR3 is 18 amino acids long. Germline loops: CDR1 MGHRA, CDR2 YSYEKL. Patients were ruled out by autoimmune disease history or systemic immunosuppression. The investigators sampled blood at baseline, at cycle 4 day 1, and at cycle 7 day 1. This specimen consisted of CD4+ or CD8+ T cells sorted from blood, obtained in a trial of the OX40 agonist ivuxolimab. The genes are TRBV4-1 and TRBJ1-3; tentatively, D is TRBD1 (5 bases). This receptor was obtained from an adult with an advanced solid tumor such as melanoma, head and neck, liver or kidney cancer. CDR3 amino acids: CASSQAVIGRGVANTIYF. The CDR3 DNA reads as TGCGCCAGCAGCCAAGCCGTAATCGGACGAGGGGTGGCGAACACCATATATTTT.